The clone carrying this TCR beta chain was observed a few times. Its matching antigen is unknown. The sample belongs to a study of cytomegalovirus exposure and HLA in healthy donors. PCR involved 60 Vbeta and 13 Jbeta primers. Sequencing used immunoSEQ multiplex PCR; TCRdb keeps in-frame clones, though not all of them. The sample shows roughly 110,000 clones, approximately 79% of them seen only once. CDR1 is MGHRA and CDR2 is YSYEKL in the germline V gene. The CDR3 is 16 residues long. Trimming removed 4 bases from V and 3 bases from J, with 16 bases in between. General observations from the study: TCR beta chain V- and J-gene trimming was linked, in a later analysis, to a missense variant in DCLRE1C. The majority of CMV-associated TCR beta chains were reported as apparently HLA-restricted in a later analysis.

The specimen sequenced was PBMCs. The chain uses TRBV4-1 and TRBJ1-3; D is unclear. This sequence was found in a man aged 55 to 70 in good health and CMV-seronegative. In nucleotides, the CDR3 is TGCGCCAGCAGCCCGTTATCTGGGCGTCTTGGAAACACCATATATTTT. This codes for CASSPLSGRLGNTIYF.